Listed below are T cell receptor beta chains from one sample, sequenced in a study of cytomegalovirus exposure and HLA in healthy donors. Sequencing was performed with immunoSEQ multiplex PCR; in TCRdb, only in-frame clones are kept and a portion is missing. The sample shows about 110,000 clones, approximately 73% of them seen only once. The sequencing sample was made of PBMCs. All receptors derive from a man aged 35-49 years in good health and CMV-seronegative. The CDR3 runs from the conserved cysteine through the conserved F or W. The D gene is left open where the match is weak. Not all rows give a size; the values are once, few, many and, for expanded clones, a class.

TRBV7-9	16	-	-	TRBJ2-7	TGTGCCAGCAGCTTAGCCTTTCAGGCCATCTCCTACGAGCAGTACTTC	CASSLAFQAISYEQYF
TRBV1	19	-	-	TRBJ1-1	TGCACCAGCAGCCAAGGCCGAGGGGGCAAACGTTCCAAAACAACTGAAGCTTTCTTT	CTSSQGRGGKRSKTTEAFF
TRBV6-6	13	-	-	TRBJ1-1	TGTGCCAGCAGTTACTTACAGAACACTGAAGCTTTCTTT	CASSYLQNTEAFF
TRBV5-1	16	once	TRBD1	TRBJ2-5	TGCGCCAGCAGCTTGGTCGTGGACAGGGAGTCGGAGACCCAGTACTTC	CASSLVVDRESETQYF
TRBV25-1	16	-	TRBD2	TRBJ2-3	TGTGCCAGCAGTGACCCTCGGGGACTATACACAGATACGCAGTATTTT	CASSDPRGLYTDTQYF
TRBV6-6	16	-	TRBD1	TRBJ2-5	TGTGCCAGCAGTTACCCCCCCGGGACAGACCAAGAGACCCAGTACTTC	CASSYPPGTDQETQYF
TRBV10-3	13	-	TRBD1	TRBJ1-3	TGTGCCATCAGGACAGGGAATGGAAACACCATATATTTT	CAIRTGNGNTIYF
TRBV5-5	15	-	-	TRBJ1-5	TGTGCCAGCAGCGTGTGGGCGGGGGACGGCCAGCCCCAGCATTTT	CASSVWAGDGQPQHF
TRBV6-5	14	-	TRBD2	TRBJ2-7	TGTGCCAGCAGTTACCGGGGGGGAATATACGAGCAGTACTTC	CASSYRGGIYEQYF
TRBV7-9	15	-	TRBD1	TRBJ2-7	TGTGCCAGCATTCCTAGCAGGGGGAAAATCTACGAGCAGTACTTC	CASIPSRGKIYEQYF
TRBV7-9	14	once	-	TRBJ1-1	TGTGCCAGCAGTCCCAACGCCAACAGGCGAAAAGCTTTCTTT	CASSPNANRRKAFF
TRBV9	20	-	TRBD1	TRBJ1-3	TGTGCCAGCAGCGTGGGGCCGGGACAGGGGCTTGGCCCTTCTGGAAACACCATATATTTT	CASSVGPGQGLGPSGNTIYF
TRBV10-2	18	-	TRBD2	TRBJ2-4	TGCGCCAGCAGTGATATAGCGGGGGGGCCTATTACCAAAAACATTCAGTACTTC	CASSDIAGGPITKNIQYF
TRBV6-1	12	-	TRBD2	TRBJ2-5	TGTGCCAGCCGTACGGGGGGGGAGACCCAGTACTTC	CASRTGGETQYF
TRBV5-4	14	-	TRBD1	TRBJ1-2	TGTGCTTTTGCGCTTGCGCAGGGGGCCGGAGGCTACACCTTC	CAFALAQGAGGYTF
TRBV4-1	14	-	-	TRBJ1-1	TGCGCCAGCAGCCATGCCAGGGCTGGCACTGAAGCTTTCTTT	CASSHARAGTEAFF
TRBV6-1	14	-	TRBD1	TRBJ1-5	TGTGCCAGCAGTGAAGGAGGGGGCGGTCAGCCCCAGCATTTT	CASSEGGGGQPQHF
TRBV28	13	-	-	TRBJ2-7	TGTGCCGTAAACCGGGACACAACCTACGAGCAGTACTTC	CAVNRDTTYEQYF
TRBV5-1	12	-	TRBD1	TRBJ2-7	TGCGCCAGCAGCCGGACAGGGGGCGAGCAGTACTTC	CASSRTGGEQYF
TRBV7-2	14	-	TRBD2	TRBJ2-7	TGTGCCAGCAGGTGGAGCGGGGGTGACTACGAGCAGTACTTC	CASRWSGGDYEQYF
TRBV6-6	16	-	TRBD1	TRBJ2-7	TGTGCCAGCAGTTATCCCCCGGGACAGGGGGCGGGTGAGCAGTACTTC	CASSYPPGQGAGEQYF
TRBV7-9	14	-	-	TRBJ1-1	TGTGCCAGCAGCCTCCCCAGGGATAACACTGAAGCTTTCTTT	CASSLPRDNTEAFF
TRBV27	14	-	-	TRBJ1-5	TGTGCCAGCAGTCCCCGGTACAGCAATCAGCCCCAGCATTTT	CASSPRYSNQPQHF
TRBV5-6	11	few	-	TRBJ2-7	TGTGCCAGCAGCTTGTCGGGCGAGCAGTACTTC	CASSLSGEQYF
TRBV19	12	once	-	TRBJ1-2	TGTGCCAGTAAGGGGGGGATCTATGGCTACACCTTC	CASKGGIYGYTF
TRBV4-3	16	-	-	TRBJ1-1	TGCGCCAGCAGCCAAATAGTTGGGGCAATGAACACTGAAGCTTTCTTT	CASSQIVGAMNTEAFF
TRBV4-1	13	few	-	TRBJ1-1	TGCGCCAGCAACTATCAGGGAGGCACTGAAGCTTTCTTT	CASNYQGGTEAFF
TRBV7-9	13	-	-	TRBJ2-7	TGTGCCAGCAGCTCAGACAGCTCCTACGAGCAGTACTTC	CASSSDSSYEQYF
TRBV11-1	16	-	TRBD1	TRBJ2-5	TGTGCCAGCAGATACCAGTTAGGACAGGGAGGAGAGACCCAGTACTTC	CASRYQLGQGGETQYF
TRBV7-9	18	-	TRBD2	TRBJ2-2	TGTTCCAGCAGCCCCGCCCGGACTAGCGGGGGTTACACCGGGGAGCTGTTTTTT	CSSSPARTSGGYTGELFF
TRBV18	17	-	TRBD1	TRBJ1-2	TGTGCCAGCTCACCCCAGGGACAGGGGGGAGTTAACTATGGCTACCCCTTC	CASSPQGQGGVNYGYPF
TRBV9	15	-	TRBD2	TRBJ2-3	TGTGCCAGCAGCGTAGCTAGCGGGGGCGGGGATACGCAGTATTTT	CASSVASGGGDTQYF
TRBV7-3	17	-	-	TRBJ1-5	TGTGCCAGCAGAAAACAGGAGAAACACTATAGCAATCAGCCCCAGCATTTT	CASRKQEKHYSNQPQHF
TRBV30	13	-	TRBD1	TRBJ2-2	TGTGCCTGGAGTGTAGGGGGCCCCGGGGAGCTGTTTTTT	CAWSVGGPGELFF
TRBV5-1	14	-	TRBD1	TRBJ2-1	TGCGCCAGCAGATCCGGGACAGGGGGTAATGAGCAGTTCTTC	CASRSGTGGNEQFF
TRBV7-3	14	-	TRBD2	TRBJ2-1	TGTGCCAGCAGCTATAGCGGGGGGGCTTCTGAGCAGTTCTTC	CASSYSGGASEQFF
TRBV5-4	15	-	TRBD1	TRBJ1-4	TGTGCCAGCAGCGTGAAAACAGGGGTTGGTGAAAAACTGTTTTTT	CASSVKTGVGEKLFF
TRBV27	15	-	TRBD1	TRBJ1-6	TGTGCCAGCACCCAGGGGGTCTCCTATAATTCACCCCTCCACTTT	CASTQGVSYNSPLHF
TRBV21-1	14	-	-	TRBJ2-7	TGTGCCAGCAGCAATCAACGAGCTCTCTACGAGCAGTACTTC	CASSNQRALYEQYF
TRBV6-6	14	-	-	TRBJ2-7	TGTGCCAGCAGTTACTACCCCGGGGACTACGAGCAGTACTTC	CASSYYPGDYEQYF
TRBV9	15	-	TRBD2	TRBJ2-7	TGTGCCAGCAGCTATAGCGGGGGCCCCTCCTACGAGCAGTACTTC	CASSYSGGPSYEQYF